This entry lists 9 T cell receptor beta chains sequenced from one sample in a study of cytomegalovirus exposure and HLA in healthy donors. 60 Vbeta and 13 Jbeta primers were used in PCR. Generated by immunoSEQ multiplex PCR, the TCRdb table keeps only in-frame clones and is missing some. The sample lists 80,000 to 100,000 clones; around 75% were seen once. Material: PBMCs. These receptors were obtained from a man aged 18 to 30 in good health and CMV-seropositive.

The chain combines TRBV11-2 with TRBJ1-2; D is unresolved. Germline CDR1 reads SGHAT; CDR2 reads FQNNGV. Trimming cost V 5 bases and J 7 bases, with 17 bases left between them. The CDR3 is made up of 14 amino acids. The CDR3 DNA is TGTGCCAGCAGCAAGGGTGGGGAGGTAGCTGGCTACACCTTC. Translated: CASSKGGEVAGYTF.

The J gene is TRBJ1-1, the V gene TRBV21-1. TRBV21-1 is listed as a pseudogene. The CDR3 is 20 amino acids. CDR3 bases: TGTGCCAGCAGCAAGCCGGGGGGGGGCTCAGGACCCCGGATGAACACTGAAGCTTTCTTT. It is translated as CASSKPGGGSGPRMNTEAFF.

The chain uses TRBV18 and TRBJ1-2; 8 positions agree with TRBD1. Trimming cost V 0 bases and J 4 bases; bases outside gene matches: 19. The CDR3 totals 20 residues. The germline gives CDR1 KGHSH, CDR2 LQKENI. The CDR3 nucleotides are TGTGCCAGCTCACCACCGAGGCAAGGAGACAGGGGTCGATATTTCTATGGCTACACCTTC. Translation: CASSPPRQGDRGRYFYGYTF.

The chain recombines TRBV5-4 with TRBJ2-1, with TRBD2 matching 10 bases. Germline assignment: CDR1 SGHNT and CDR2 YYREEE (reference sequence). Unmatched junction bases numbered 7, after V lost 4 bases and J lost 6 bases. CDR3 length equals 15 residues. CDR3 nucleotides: TGTGCCAGCAGCCCCTCGAGCGGGGGGGCCAATGAGCAGTTCTTC. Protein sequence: CASSPSSGGANEQFF.

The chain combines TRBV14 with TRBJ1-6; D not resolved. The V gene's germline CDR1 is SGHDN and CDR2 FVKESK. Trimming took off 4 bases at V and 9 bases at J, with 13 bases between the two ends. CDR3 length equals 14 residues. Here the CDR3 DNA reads TGTGCCAGCAGCCTCGGTCCTGAGGGTTCACCCCTCCACTTT. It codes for CASSLGPEGSPLHF.

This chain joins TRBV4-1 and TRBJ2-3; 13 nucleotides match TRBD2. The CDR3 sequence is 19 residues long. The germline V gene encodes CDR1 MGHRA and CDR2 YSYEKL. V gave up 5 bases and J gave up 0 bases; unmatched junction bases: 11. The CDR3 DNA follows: TGCGCCAGCAGCAATGCCGGGACTAGCGGGGAAGTGAGCACAGATACGCAGTATTTT. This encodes CASSNAGTSGEVSTDTQYF.

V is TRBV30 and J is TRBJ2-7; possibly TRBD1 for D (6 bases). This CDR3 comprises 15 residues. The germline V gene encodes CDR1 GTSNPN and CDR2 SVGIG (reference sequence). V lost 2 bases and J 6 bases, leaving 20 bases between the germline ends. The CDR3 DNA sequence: TGTGCCTGGAGTCATCCCGACAGGCAAGGACCCGAGCAGTACTTC. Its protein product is CAWSHPDRQGPEQYF.

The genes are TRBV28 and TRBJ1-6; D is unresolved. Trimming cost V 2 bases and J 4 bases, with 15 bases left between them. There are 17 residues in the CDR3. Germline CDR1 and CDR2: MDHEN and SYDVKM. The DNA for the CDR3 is TGTGCCAGCAGTTTAGGAGCGGGCGGATCTTATAATTCACCCCTCCACTTT. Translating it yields CASSLGAGGSYNSPLHF.

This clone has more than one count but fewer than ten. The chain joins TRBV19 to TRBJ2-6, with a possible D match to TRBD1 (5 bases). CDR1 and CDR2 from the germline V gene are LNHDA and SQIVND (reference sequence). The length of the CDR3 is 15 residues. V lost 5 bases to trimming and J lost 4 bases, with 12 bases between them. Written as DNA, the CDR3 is TGTGCCAGTAGTGGAGCAGGGCCCGGGGCCAACGTCCTGACTTTC. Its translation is CASSGAGPGANVLTF.